This entry lists 26 T cell receptor beta chains sequenced from one sample in a study of graft-versus-host responses after intestinal transplantation. Sequencing was performed with immunoSEQ multiplex PCR; in TCRdb, only in-frame clones are kept and a portion is missing. The table has about 120,000 clones, 85% to 95% seen once. Their recognized antigens are unknown. The material sequenced was unstimulated CD8+ T cells sorted from spleen or lymph node cells, taken before intestinal transplant. The receptor set was obtained from a human donor who received an intestinal transplant.

V gene TRBV5-4 combines with J gene TRBJ2-1, with D possibly called TRBD1 or TRBD2 (5 bases each). The germline V and J ends were trimmed by 6 bases and 4 bases, with 20 bases remaining between them. The V gene's germline CDR1 is SGHNT and CDR2 YYREEE (reference sequence). The CDR3 has 16 amino acids. CDR3 residues: CASTDGDGVRYNEQFF. The CDR3 bases are TGTGCCAGCACCGACGGGGACGGGGTGAGGTACAATGAGCAGTTCTTC.

The rearrangement links TRBV14 to TRBJ2-1, with D perhaps given as TRBD1 or TRBD2 (5 bases each). CDR1 and CDR2 from the germline V gene are SGHDN and FVKESK. This CDR3 has 14 amino acids. V lost 4 bases and J lost 9, with 16 bases in between. CDR3 loop: CASSPVAFGGEQFF. The CDR3 DNA reads TGTGCCAGCAGCCCAGTGGCGTTTGGGGGTGAGCAGTTCTTC.

The genes are TRBV4-2 and TRBJ1-2, with D unresolved. The V gene's germline CDR1 is LGHNA and CDR2 YNFKEQ. The germline V and J ends were trimmed by 10 bases and 2 bases, with 20 bases remaining between them. This CDR3 is built from 15 residues. CDR3 sequence (DNA): TGTGCCACCCTAGGACGGGAGGGCCCCAACTATGGCTACACCTTC. Translation: CATLGREGPNYGYTF.

The V call is TRBV5-6, the J call TRBJ2-7; maybe TRBD1 (6 bases). The CDR3 extends over 12 amino acids. CDR1 and CDR2 (germline): SGHDT, YYEEEE. V shed 2 bases and J shed 6 bases, with 9 bases lying between them. Here the CDR3 DNA reads TGTGCCAGCAGCTTTGCAGGGGTCGAGCAGTACTTC. Translating gives CASSFAGVEQYF.

In regard to this clone: The same CDR3 is also encoded by other DNA sequences in this sample. The chain joins TRBV29-1 to TRBJ2-7; the D gene is possibly TRBD1 (6 bases). The CDR3 extends over 12 amino acids. Per the germline V gene, CDR1 is SQVTM and CDR2 is ANQGSEA. The ends were cut back, 4 bases at V and 3 bases at J, with 10 bases in the middle. CDR3 loop: CSVATGSYEQYF. For the CDR3, the DNA is TGCAGCGTTGCCACAGGGAGCTACGAGCAGTACTTC.

This chain connects TRBV6-9 to TRBJ1-2; D unresolved. Deletions cut 4 bases from V and 4 bases from J, with 22 bases between. The length of the CDR3 is 17 residues. Per the germline V gene, CDR1 is MNHGY and CDR2 is SVAAGI. Here the CDR3 DNA reads TGTGCCAGCAGTTCAATTGGGTCTTACGGAAAGACCTATGGCTACACCTTC. Its protein is CASSSIGSYGKTYGYTF.

This clone was observed once. The chain is built from TRBV7-8 and TRBJ1-1; perhaps TRBD1 as D (6 bases). With 4 bases removed from V and 1 base from J, the gap between germline ends came to 22 bases. The germline V gene encodes CDR1 SGHVS and CDR2 FQNEAQ. CDR3 length: 18 residues. The CDR3 protein is CASSSKIGPGQENTEAFF. DNA of the CDR3: TGTGCCAGCAGCTCTAAAATTGGCCCGGGACAAGAGAACACTGAAGCTTTCTTT.

The V call is TRBV27, the J call TRBJ1-2; TRBD1 agrees at 7 bases. From germline, CDR1 is MNHEY and CDR2 SMNVEV (reference sequence). V lost 5 bases to trimming and J lost 8 bases; unmatched junction nucleotides: 5. There are 12 residues in the CDR3. CDR3 DNA: TGTGCCAGCAGTATGACAGGGCTCGGCTACACCTTC. Protein product: CASSMTGLGYTF.

The rearrangement joins TRBV9 to TRBJ2-3; no clear D gene. Germline assignment: CDR1 SGDLS and CDR2 YYNGEE. With 0 bases removed from V and 1 base from J, the gap between germline ends came to 0 bases. The CDR3 is 12 residues long. The DNA for the CDR3 is TGTGCCAGCAGCGTAGGCACAGATACGCAGTATTTT. This gives the protein CASSVGTDTQYF.

This clone was counted a single time. The chain joins TRBV6-5 to TRBJ1-1, with 7 nucleotides matching TRBD1. The CDR3 length is 14 residues. The germline V gene has CDR1 MNHEY and CDR2 SVGAGI. Trimming took 5 bases from V and 1 from J; bases not matched to a gene: 4. CDR3 sequence: CASSPGQANTEAFF. The DNA for the CDR3 is TGTGCCAGCAGTCCCGGACAGGCGAACACTGAAGCTTTCTTT.

This sequence joins TRBV11-3 and TRBJ2-1; the D gene is possibly TRBD2 (6 bases). Germline V gives CDR1 SGHNT, CDR2 YENEEA. The V gene lost 5 bases and the J gene lost 6 bases, with 14 bases spanning the gap. The CDR3 covers 14 residues. Here the CDR3 reads CASSPRGRPNEQFF. CDR3 bases: TGTGCCAGCAGCCCCCGAGGGAGGCCCAATGAGCAGTTCTTC.

This chain joins TRBV9 and TRBJ2-5; the D is unclear. The CDR3 covers 16 residues. The V end was cut by 8 bases, the J end by 2 bases, with 22 bases between. From germline, CDR1 is SGDLS and CDR2 YYNGEE. CDR3 DNA: TGTGCCAGTAACCCGAGTAGGGTGGCATCACAAGAGACCCAGTACTTC. It translates to CASNPSRVASQETQYF. The variable domain in full, completed from reference TRBV9 and TRBJ2-5, reads DSGVTQTPKHLITATGQRVTLRCSPRSGDLSVYWYQQSLDQGLQFLIQYYNGEERAKGNILERFSAQQFPDLHSELNLSSLELGDSALYFCASNPSRVASQETQYFGPGTRLLVL.

The rearrangement uses TRBV14 and TRBJ1-2; D is uncertain. Germline values: CDR1 SGHDN, CDR2 FVKESK. The length of the CDR3 is 14 residues. Trimming stripped 1 base from V and 3 bases from J, with 9 bases between. CDR3 sequence reads: CASSQGAFYYGYTF. CDR3 nucleotide sequence: TGTGCCAGCAGCCAAGGGGCCTTTTACTATGGCTACACCTTC.

This chain connects TRBV7-6 to TRBJ2-1, with 11 bases lining up with TRBD2. Unmatched junction bases numbered 3, after V lost 4 bases and J lost 4 bases. The CDR3 consists of 15 residues. Germline CDR1 is SGHVS and CDR2 is FNYEAQ. The CDR3 loop is CASSSGLAEYNEQFF. The CDR3 nucleotides read TGTGCCAGCAGCTCGGGACTAGCGGAATACAATGAGCAGTTCTTC.

CDR3 in DNA: TGCGCCAGCAGCTTGAACGCTGGCGAGCAGTACTTC. Residues: CASSLNAGEQYF. J is TRBJ2-7 and V is TRBV5-1, with unresolved D. This CDR3 is built from 12 residues. The germline V and J ends were trimmed by 1 base and 6 bases, with 8 bases remaining between them. Looked up from germline, CDR1 is SGHRS and CDR2 is YFSETQ.

CDR3 in amino acids: CASSLGAPDTQYF. The CDR3 coding sequence is TGTGCCAGCAGCTTAGGGGCGCCGGATACGCAGTATTTT. This chain uses TRBV11-2 with TRBJ2-3; the D is unclear. The CDR3 consists of 13 residues. V lost 1 base and J lost 6, with 8 bases in between. Germline CDR1 SGHAT, CDR2 FQNNGV.

The chain carries TRBV19 and TRBJ2-1; no firm D call. Germline V gives CDR1 LNHDA, CDR2 SQIVND (reference sequence). This CDR3 spans 14 amino acids. Trimming shortened V by 1 base and J by 4 bases, and 8 bases separated the two germline ends. CDR3 in amino acids: CASSIGRPYNEQFF. The DNA for the CDR3 is TGTGCCAGTAGTATAGGAAGGCCGTACAATGAGCAGTTCTTC.

This sequence joins TRBV29-1 and TRBJ2-3, with 10 bases identical to TRBD2. CDR1 SQVTM and CDR2 ANQGSEA come from the germline V gene. The junction had 13 bases not matched to a gene; V was cut back by 0 bases and J by 1 base. CDR3 length: 19 residues. This CDR3 reads CSVEDRRLAGEEGTDTQYF. DNA of the CDR3: TGCAGCGTTGAAGACAGACGGCTAGCGGGAGAGGAGGGCACAGATACGCAGTATTTT.

V gene TRBV5-1 combines with J gene TRBJ1-4, with 7 bases matching TRBD1. V gave up 1 base and J gave up 4 bases; unmatched junction bases: 1. In germline, CDR1 is SGHRS, CDR2 YFSETQ. CDR3 length: 14 residues. The CDR3 here is CASSLWDSNEKLFF. For the CDR3, the DNA is TGCGCCAGCAGCTTGTGGGACAGTAATGAAAAACTGTTTTTT.

The chain employs TRBV14 and TRBJ2-7, with D maybe TRBD2 (6 bases). Trimming left V 4 bases short and J 3 bases short, with 7 bases between. This CDR3 has 12 amino acids. Germline V gene data show CDR1 as SGHDN and CDR2 as FVKESK. For the CDR3, the DNA is TGTGCCAGCAGCCCGACTAGCTACGAGCAGTACTTC. Amino acid sequence: CASSPTSYEQYF.

V is TRBV4-1 and J is TRBJ2-7; 8 positions agree with TRBD1. Germline CDR1 is MGHRA and CDR2 is YSYEKL. CDR3 length: 15 residues. V shed 1 base and J 5 bases; nucleotides not matched to a gene: 7. CDR3 amino acids: CASSQGRTGSDEQYF. The CDR3 DNA reads as TGCGCCAGCAGCCAAGGAAGGACAGGGTCGGACGAGCAGTACTTC.

V usage is TRBV4-1 and J usage is TRBJ2-7; D not resolved. Germline V gene lookup returns CDR1 MGHRA and CDR2 YSYEKL. This CDR3 is 14 amino acids long. V lost 0 bases and J lost 4, with 10 bases in between. In DNA form, the CDR3 reads TGCGCCAGCAGCCAAGAGCCCCTGGCTTACGAGCAGTACTTC. Its translation: CASSQEPLAYEQYF.

This clone appeared a few times. The chain links TRBV6-5 to TRBJ1-2; a weak D match, TRBD1 (5 bases). CDR1 is MNHEY and CDR2 is SVGAGI in the germline V gene. CDR3 length: 16 residues. Trimming took 2 bases from V and 0 from J, leaving 13 bases between them. Written as DNA, the CDR3 is TGTGCCAGCAGTTACACCGACAGTTCCTCTAACTATGGCTACACCTTC. As protein: CASSYTDSSSNYGYTF.

The V gene is TRBV19, the J gene TRBJ2-1; 9 bases are shared with TRBD2. The V gene end was trimmed by 5 bases and the J gene end by 5 bases; junction bases not matched to a gene: 7. The CDR3 covers 15 residues. From germline, CDR1 is LNHDA and CDR2 SQIVND (reference sequence). The CDR3 coding sequence is TGTGCCAGTAGTCCCGGACTAGCGTTGGACAATGAGCAGTTCTTC. Protein product: CASSPGLALDNEQFF.

The chain carries TRBV28 and TRBJ2-5; possible D gene TRBD1, 6 bases. The end of the DNA aligns better with TRBJ2-7, so the J call may be wrong. Germline V CDR1 and CDR2: MDHEN, SYDVKM. CDR3 length equals 14 residues. The CDR3 DNA reads as TGTGCCAGCACCACAGGGTCTGGGTCCTACGAGCAGTACTTC. Amino acid sequence: CASTTGSGSYEQYF.

This chain links TRBV27 with TRBJ2-7; no clear D gene. The germline V gene has CDR1 MNHEY and CDR2 SMNVEV (reference sequence). This CDR3 contains 13 residues. The V end lost 3 bases, the J end lost 3 bases, and 9 bases lay between the germline ends. This CDR3 is CASSFRGVYEQYF. Here the CDR3 DNA reads TGTGCCAGCAGTTTCCGAGGTGTCTACGAGCAGTACTTC.